This entry lists 26 T cell receptor beta chains sequenced from one sample in a study of OX40 agonist ivuxolimab in advanced cancers. The data were produced by immunoSEQ multiplex PCR, yet TCRdb's version contains in-frame clones alone and is incomplete. Among 45,000 to 60,000 clones listed, 88% were seen once. Sequenced here: CD4+ or CD8+ T cells sorted from blood, sampled in a trial of the OX40 agonist ivuxolimab. The receptors come from an adult with an advanced solid tumor such as melanoma, head and neck, liver or kidney cancer.

The gene calls are TRBV2 and TRBJ2-7; 7 positions match TRBD1. The CDR3 covers 14 residues. The V gene end was trimmed by 3 bases and the J gene end by 7 bases; junction bases not matched to a gene: 9. Germline values: CDR1 SNHLY, CDR2 FYNNEI. The CDR3: CASSDRRGLGEQYF. CDR3 sequence (DNA): TGTGCCAGCAGTGACCGTAGGGGGCTCGGGGAGCAGTACTTC.

About this clone itself: Other DNA sequences of this sample code for an identical CDR3. CDR3 bases: TGCGCCAGCAGTCCGGGACAGGGGAACACTGAAGCTTTCTTT. Amino acid sequence: CASSPGQGNTEAFF. The V and J genes are TRBV5-1 and TRBJ1-1, with 9 bases identical to TRBD1. The CDR3 runs 14 residues. Germline lookup yields CDR1 SGHRS and CDR2 YFSETQ. The J segment lost 1 base and the V segment lost 5 bases, leaving 3 bases of the junction unmatched. Based on the CDR3 plus reference TRBV5-1 and TRBJ1-1, the full variable domain is KAGVTQTPRYLIKTRGQQVTLSCSPISGHRSVSWYQQTPGQGLQFLFEYFSETQRNKGNFPGRFSGRQFSNSRSEMNVSTLELGDSALYLCASSPGQGNTEAFFGQGTRLTVV.

This clone was recorded only once. The sample holds other DNA sequences that translate to the same CDR3. V usage is TRBV15 and J usage is TRBJ2-7; D may correspond to TRBD1 or TRBD2 (5 bases each). The V end lost 0 bases, the J end lost 0 bases, and 9 bases lay between the germline ends. The germline gives CDR1 LNHNV, CDR2 YYDKDF (reference sequence). The CDR3 consists of 15 residues. Here the CDR3 reads CATSRDPGPSYEQYF. As DNA, the CDR3 is TGTGCCACCAGCAGAGACCCGGGACCCTCCTACGAGCAGTACTTC.

The V call is TRBV19, the J call TRBJ1-1; 7 nucleotides agree with TRBD1. The J segment lost 1 base and the V segment lost 6 bases, leaving 11 bases of the junction unmatched. Germline assignment: CDR1 LNHDA and CDR2 SQIVND (reference sequence). CDR3 length equals 16 residues. The CDR3 loop reads CASRNPGQVWNTEAFF. CDR3 coding DNA: TGTGCCAGTAGGAACCCCGGACAGGTTTGGAACACTGAAGCTTTCTTT. The whole variable domain, remainder taken from reference TRBV19 and TRBJ1-1, is DGGITQSPKYLFRKEGQNVTLSCEQNLNHDAMYWYRQDPGQGLRLIYYSQIVNDFQKGDIAEGYSVSREKKESFPLTVTSAQKNPTAFYLCASRNPGQVWNTEAFFGQGTRLTVV.

The chain joins TRBV25-1 to TRBJ1-1, with TRBD1 identical over 7 bases. J lost 6 bases, V lost 5 bases, and 9 bases had no gene match. The CDR3 extends over 14 amino acids. Germline loops: CDR1 MGHDK, CDR2 SYGVNS. CDR3 sequence (DNA): TGTGCCAGCAGTAAACAGGGGAATGGCGCTGAAGCTTTCTTT. Translating gives CASSKQGNGAEAFF. Using reference TRBV25-1 and TRBJ1-1 for the parts outside the CDR3, the full variable domain is EADIYQTPRYLVIGTGKKITLECSQTMGHDKMYWYQQDPGMELHLIHYSYGVNSTEKGDLSSESTVSRIRTEHFPLTLESARPSHTSQYLCASSKQGNGAEAFFGQGTRLTVV.

V is TRBV10-1 and J is TRBJ1-1, with D tentatively TRBD1 (5 bases). The CDR3 loop spans 13 amino acids. CDR1 WNHNN and CDR2 SYGVQD come from the germline V gene (reference sequence). The V end lost 3 bases, the J end lost 3 bases, and 8 bases lay between the germline ends. CDR3 sequence: CASSDRVDTEAFF. The CDR3 region has the DNA TGCGCCAGCAGTGACAGGGTCGACACTGAAGCTTTCTTT.

The gene calls are TRBV9 and TRBJ2-7, with 8 bases that match TRBD2. There are 14 residues in the CDR3. Trimming removed 4 bases from V and 2 bases from J; junction bases left unmatched: 5. Germline CDR1 SGDLS, CDR2 YYNGEE. CDR3 in amino acids: CASSTREGPYEQYF. The CDR3 DNA sequence: TGTGCCAGCAGCACTCGGGAGGGCCCCTACGAGCAGTACTTC.

The chain recombines TRBV7-7 with TRBJ2-3, with 8 bases fitting TRBD2. The CDR3 has 14 amino acids. V shed 5 bases, J shed 5 bases, and the junction held 6 bases outside the gene matches. The germline V gene has CDR1 SSHAT and CDR2 FNYEAQ (reference sequence). The CDR3 region is CASSATSGGDTQYF. The CDR3 coding sequence is TGTGCCAGCAGCGCAACCAGCGGGGGAGATACGCAGTATTTT.

As DNA, the CDR3 is TGTGCCAGTAGTATAACGAGCGCAGCCTACGAGCAGTACTTC. Amino acid sequence: CASSITSAAYEQYF. The chain uses TRBV19 and TRBJ2-5; D is uncertain. The DNA end lines up better with TRBJ2-7; the J call may be wrong. This CDR3 is built from 14 residues. Germline CDR1 LNHDA, CDR2 SQIVND (reference sequence).

Concerning this clone: At the DNA level, this CDR3 is encoded by other sequences in the same sample as well. This chain uses TRBV18 with TRBJ2-1, with 7 bases fitting TRBD2. The germline CDR1 and CDR2 sequences are KGHSH and LQKENI. After removal of 3 bases from V and 0 bases from J, the junction contained 5 bases not matched to a gene. This CDR3 spans 16 amino acids. CDR3 residues: CASSPTGRSSYNEQFF. The CDR3, as DNA: TGTGCCAGCTCACCGACCGGGAGGAGCTCCTACAATGAGCAGTTCTTC. Looking up the rest from reference TRBV18 and TRBJ2-1 gives the full variable domain: NAGVMQNPRHLVRRRGQEARLRCSPMKGHSHVYWYRQLPEEGLKFMVYLQKENIIDESGMPKERFSAEFPKEGPSILRIQQVVRGDSAAYFCASSPTGRSSYNEQFFGPGTRLTVL.

CDR3 nucleotide sequence: TGTGCCTGGAGGGTGGGTGGGTCTGGAACTGAAGCTTTCTTT. Amino acid sequence: CAWRVGGSGTEAFF. The chain has TRBV30 and TRBJ1-1; D gene ambiguous. The CDR3 covers 14 residues. Trimming pared 3 bases from V and 5 bases from J, leaving 16 bases between. Per germline, CDR1 GTSNPN and CDR2 SVGIG (reference sequence).

Notes on this clone: Relative to the germline gene, one junction end is altered; a read error may explain this. The V and J genes are TRBV28 and TRBJ2-1; TRBD2 agrees at 7 bases. The CDR3 loop spans 12 amino acids. Germline V gives CDR1 MDHEN, CDR2 SYDVKM. Here the CDR3 reads CASSSRAERDLF. In nucleotides, the CDR3 is TGTGCCAGCAGTTCCCGGGCGGAGCGGGACCTCTTC.

The chain joins TRBV10-1 to TRBJ2-1, with no clear D. Germline V CDR1 and CDR2: WNHNN, SYGVQD (reference sequence). This CDR3 region has 13 residues. The V gene lost 8 bases and the J gene lost 7 bases, with 15 bases spanning the gap. For the CDR3, the DNA is TGCGCCAGCTCCGGGCCCCTCAGGAATGAGCAGTTCTTC. Protein product: CASSGPLRNEQFF.

This chain uses TRBV10-1 with TRBJ2-7; 11 nucleotides line up with TRBD2. The CDR3 is 15 residues long. J lost 3 bases, V lost 5 bases, and 6 bases had no gene match. Germline V lookup: CDR1 WNHNN, CDR2 SYGVQD (reference sequence). The CDR3 loop reads CASSPLAGGYYEQYF. The CDR3 DNA follows: TGCGCCAGCAGTCCATTAGCGGGAGGGTACTACGAGCAGTACTTC.

The V call is TRBV6-1, the J call TRBJ1-1; D possibly corresponds to TRBD1 (5 bases). Germline assignment: CDR1 MNHNS and CDR2 SASEGT. This CDR3 comprises 13 residues. V was trimmed by 7 bases and J by 0 bases, leaving 9 bases between them. The CDR3 sequence is CASKPGLNTEAFF. The CDR3 region has the DNA TGTGCCAGCAAACCGGGGCTGAACACTGAAGCTTTCTTT.

The chain has TRBV27 and TRBJ1-2, with TRBD1 matching 9 bases. The ends lost 0 bases at V and 9 bases at J; junction bases unmatched: 5. CDR1 MNHEY and CDR2 SMNVEV come from the germline V gene (reference sequence). This CDR3 spans 14 amino acids. As DNA, the CDR3 is TGTGCCAGCAGTTTATCCCGACAGGGGGGACGCTACACCTTC. It codes for CASSLSRQGGRYTF.

The rearrangement joins TRBV7-2 to TRBJ2-7; TRBD2 might be the D (6 bases). The CDR3 length is 15 residues. V lost 2 bases and J 4 bases, leaving 15 bases between the germline ends. Germline values: CDR1 SGHTA, CDR2 FQGNSA. CDR3 in DNA: TGTGCCAGCAGCTTATATTCGGGGGAAAATTACGAGCAGTACTTC. Its translation: CASSLYSGENYEQYF.

This chain links TRBV28 with TRBJ1-2, with D unclear. This CDR3 contains 12 residues. Germline V gene lookup returns CDR1 MDHEN and CDR2 SYDVKM. Trimming pared 3 bases from V and 7 bases from J, leaving 9 bases between. CDR3 coding DNA: TGTGCCAGCAGTTTTGGGATTGCTGGCTACACCTTC. Translation gives CASSFGIAGYTF.

The chain has TRBV19 and TRBJ2-3; D gene uncertain. The CDR3 sequence is 14 residues long. Germline V gives CDR1 LNHDA, CDR2 SQIVND (reference sequence). Deletions cut 4 bases from V and 0 bases from J, with 8 bases between. The chain's CDR3 is CASSRVSSTDTQYF. In DNA form, the CDR3 reads TGTGCCAGTAGTAGAGTGTCTAGCACAGATACGCAGTATTTT.

This clone was counted between two and nine times. The V gene is TRBV7-9, the J gene TRBJ1-3; 7 bases line up with TRBD1. CDR3 size: 19 residues. The V gene's germline CDR1 is SEHNR and CDR2 FQNEAQ (reference sequence). The V segment lost 4 bases and the J segment 0 bases; nucleotides outside the gene matches: 15. The CDR3, as DNA: TGTGCCAGCAGCTCCCACCATACAGGGGCGACGTACTCTGGAAACACCATATATTTT. It codes for CASSSHHTGATYSGNTIYF.

V and J are TRBV10-3 and TRBJ1-5, with a weak D call TRBD1 (6 bases). This CDR3 region has 13 residues. Trimming cost V 9 bases and J 3 bases, with 12 bases left between them. CDR1 is ENHRY and CDR2 is SYGVKD in the germline V gene. For the CDR3, the DNA is TGTGCCATTTCCCGACAGGACAATCAGCCCCAGCATTTT. Protein product: CAISRQDNQPQHF.

The rearrangement uses TRBV7-9 and TRBJ2-3, with 15 bases identical to TRBD2. CDR1 SEHNR and CDR2 FQNEAQ come from the germline V gene (reference sequence). This CDR3 spans 18 amino acids. The ends lost 5 bases at V and 0 bases at J; junction bases unmatched: 6. CDR3 nucleotides: TGTGCCAGCAGCCCGGGACTAGCGGGAGGCCTGAGCACAGATACGCAGTATTTT. This encodes CASSPGLAGGLSTDTQYF.

The J gene is TRBJ1-1, the V gene TRBV6-6; 7 bases are a match to TRBD1. Trimming removed 2 bases from V and 3 bases from J; junction bases left unmatched: 3. The CDR3 spans 14 residues. Germline V gene data show CDR1 as MNHNY and CDR2 as SVGAGI (reference sequence). CDR3 sequence: CASSYGDRDTEAFF. The CDR3 nucleotides are TGTGCCAGCAGTTACGGGGACAGAGACACTGAAGCTTTCTTT.

The chain uses TRBV7-2 and TRBJ2-7; 7 bases map to TRBD1. The trim removed 5 bases at V and 4 bases at J, leaving 11 bases unmatched. The germline V gene has CDR1 SGHTA and CDR2 FQGNSA. The CDR3 runs to 15 residues. DNA of the CDR3: TGTGCCAGCAGCCCCCGGGTAGGACAGGCGTACGAGCAGTACTTC. Translating gives CASSPRVGQAYEQYF. Full variable domain (outside the CDR3, taken from reference TRBV7-2 and TRBJ2-7): GAGVSQSPSNKVTEKGKDVELRCDPISGHTALYWYRQSLGQGLEFLIYFQGNSAPDKSGLPSDRFSAERTGGSVSTLTIQRTQQEDSAVYLCASSPRVGQAYEQYFGPGTRLTVT.

This clone was observed a single time. The chain couples TRBV18 to TRBJ1-4; 11 nucleotides align to TRBD1. The CDR3 covers 18 residues. J lost 6 bases, V lost 1 base, and 10 bases had no gene match. Germline V gives CDR1 KGHSH, CDR2 LQKENI. CDR3 bases: TGTGCCAGCTCACCACGGACAATCGGGACAGGGGGGGATGAAAAACTGTTTTTT. It translates to CASSPRTIGTGGDEKLFF.

V and J are TRBV5-1 and TRBJ2-2; weak D call: TRBD1 (6 bases). There are 15 residues in the CDR3. Germline V gene data show CDR1 as SGHRS and CDR2 as YFSETQ. Trimming took 2 bases from V and 6 from J, leaving 14 bases between them. The CDR3 sequence: CASSFGTGRAGELFF. For the CDR3, the DNA is TGCGCCAGCAGCTTTGGTACAGGGCGGGCCGGGGAGCTGTTTTTT.